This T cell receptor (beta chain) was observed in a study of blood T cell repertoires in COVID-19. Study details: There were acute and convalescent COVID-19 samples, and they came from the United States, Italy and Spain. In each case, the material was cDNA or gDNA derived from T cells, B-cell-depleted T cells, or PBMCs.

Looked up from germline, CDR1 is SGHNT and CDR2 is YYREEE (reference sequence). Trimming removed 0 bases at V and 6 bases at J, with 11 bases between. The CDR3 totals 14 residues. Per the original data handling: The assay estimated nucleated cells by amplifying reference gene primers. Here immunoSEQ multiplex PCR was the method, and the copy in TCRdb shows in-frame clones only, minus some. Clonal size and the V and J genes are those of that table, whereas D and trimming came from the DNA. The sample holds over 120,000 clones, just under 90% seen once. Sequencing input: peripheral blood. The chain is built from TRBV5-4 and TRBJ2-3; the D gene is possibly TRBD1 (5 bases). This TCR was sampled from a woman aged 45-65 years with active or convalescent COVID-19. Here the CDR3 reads CASSLDRPRDTQYF. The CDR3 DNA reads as TGTGCCAGCAGCTTGGACAGGCCTCGGGATACGCAGTATTTT. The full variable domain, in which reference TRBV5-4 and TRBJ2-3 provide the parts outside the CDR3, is ETGVTQSPTHLIKTRGQQVTLRCSSQSGHNTVSWYQQALGQGPQFIFQYYREEENGRGNFPPRFSGLQFPNYSSELNVNALELDDSALYLCASSLDRPRDTQYFGPGTRLTVL.